This TCR beta chain was captured by sequencing in a study of Ad26.COV2.S vaccination and SARS-CoV-2 variants. Treatment meaning: approximately 18 received Ad26.COV2.S at low or high dose, single or two shots; about five received placebo; per-sample allocation not given. Samples analyzed were those drawn on day 63 after the first vaccine or placebo injection. Clones were read by immunoSEQ multiplex PCR, and TCRdb kept only the in-frame ones, dropping some. Among 290,000 or so clones, around 87% were seen once, and the ten largest hold around 3%. The material sequenced was peripheral blood, taken in a trial of Ad26.COV2.S vaccine versus placebo. The clonotype was recovered from a person aged 18-65 years who received the Ad26.COV2.S COVID-19 vaccine or a placebo.

As DNA, the CDR3 is TGTGCCAGTAGACCACCTGGGCAAGAGACCCAGTACTTC. Its translation: CASRPPGQETQYF. The chain carries TRBV19 and TRBJ2-5; unclear D gene. Trimming stripped 6 bases from V and 2 bases from J, with 10 bases between. The CDR3 totals 13 residues. Germline V gene data show CDR1 as LNHDA and CDR2 as SQIVND (reference sequence). Filled out from reference TRBV19 and TRBJ2-5, the complete variable domain reads DGGITQSPKYLFRKEGQNVTLSCEQNLNHDAMYWYRQDPGQGLRLIYYSQIVNDFQKGDIAEGYSVSREKKESFPLTVTSAQKNPTAFYLCASRPPGQETQYFGPGTRLLVL.